This note documents a single T cell receptor (beta chain) sequence. Autoimmune disease history or systemic immunosuppression excluded patients. The study sampled blood at baseline, cycle 4 day 1, and cycle 7 day 1. The record originates from a study of OX40 agonist ivuxolimab in advanced cancers. About the research overall: Ivuxolimab doses were 0.01, 0.1, 0.3, 1.5, 3 or 10 mg/kg every 2 weeks. Past anti-PD-1, anti-PD-L1 or anti-CTLA-4 therapy was accepted, and 40% had received some.

Germline V gene lookup returns CDR1 SNHLY and CDR2 FYNNEI. The CDR3 covers 15 residues. The ends were cut back, 4 bases at V and 2 bases at J, with 15 bases in the middle. Some clones are missing from TCRdb's copy, which holds only in-frame ones; the method was immunoSEQ multiplex PCR. The repertoire holds about 28,000 clones, about 80% seen once, with 8.5% to 14% in the top ten. The chain recombines TRBV2 with TRBJ2-7, with D perhaps matching TRBD1 or TRBD2 (5 bases each). The starting material was CD4+ or CD8+ T cells sorted from blood, obtained in a trial of the OX40 agonist ivuxolimab. This receptor was identified in an adult with an advanced solid tumor such as melanoma, head and neck, liver or kidney cancer. The CDR3 nucleotides read TGTGCCAGCAGTGGCCAGGGTAAGAGGGCCTACGAGCAGTACTTC. This gives the protein CASSGQGKRAYEQYF. The variable domain in full, with the rest retrieved from reference TRBV2 and TRBJ2-7, is EPEVTQTPSHQVTQMGQEVILRCVPISNHLYFYWYRQILGQKVEFLVSFYNNEISEKSEIFDDQFSVERPDGSNFTLKIRSTKLEDSAMYFCASSGQGKRAYEQYFGPGTRLTVT.